This T cell receptor (beta chain) was identified during a study of a mutant IDH1 vaccine in newly diagnosed glioma. On the study more broadly: Treated patients showed a male proportion of 62.5%, a female proportion of roughly 38%, and a mean age of around 39 years. Study results and caveats: Immune responses induced by the vaccine were seen in 80% to 95% of patients, spanning multiple MHC alleles.

Specified time point: week 5, during vaccination. Doses comprised 300 ug of mutant IDH1 20-mer peptide each, plus topical imiquimod. About this clone itself: Its matching antigen is unknown.

Sequencing used immunoSEQ multiplex PCR; TCRdb keeps in-frame clones, though not all of them. This sample yields over 9,000 clones, of which roughly 84% are seen a single time; less than 6% belongs to the top ten. The source is a woman aged 35 to 49 with glioma. Some clones in this sample may be carry-over from other donors' samples. Material: PBMCs, obtained from a glioma patient whose treatment included an IDH1 peptide vaccine.

CDR3 sequence (DNA): TGTGCCAGCAGTGGCTCATTTGGGGCGAACACTGAAGCTTTCTTT. Amino acid sequence: CASSGSFGANTEAFF. The rearrangement uses TRBV6-1 and TRBJ1-1; a weak D match, TRBD1 (5 bases). Trimming cost V 4 bases and J 1 base, with 13 bases left between them. The CDR3 consists of 15 residues. Germline values: CDR1 MNHNS, CDR2 SASEGT.